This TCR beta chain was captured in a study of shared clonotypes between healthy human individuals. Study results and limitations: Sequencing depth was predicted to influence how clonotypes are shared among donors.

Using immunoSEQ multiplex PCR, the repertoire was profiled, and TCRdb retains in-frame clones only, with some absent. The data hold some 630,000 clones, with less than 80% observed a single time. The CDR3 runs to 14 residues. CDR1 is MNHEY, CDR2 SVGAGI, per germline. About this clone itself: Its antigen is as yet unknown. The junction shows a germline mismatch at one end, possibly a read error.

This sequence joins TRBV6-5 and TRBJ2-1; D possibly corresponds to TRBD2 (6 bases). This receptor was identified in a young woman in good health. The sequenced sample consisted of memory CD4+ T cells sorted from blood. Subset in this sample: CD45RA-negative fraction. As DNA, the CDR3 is TGTGCCAGCAGTTACTCGCGGGAAGGGCAGGGTGGCGTCTTC. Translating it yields CASSYSREGQGGVF.